This T cell receptor (beta chain) was identified in a study of shared clonotypes between healthy human individuals. Sequencing used immunoSEQ multiplex PCR; TCRdb keeps in-frame clones, though not all of them. The data show 1.4 million to 1.5 million clones, about 96% seen once. The ends were cut back, 3 bases at V and 0 bases at J, with 6 bases in the middle. The germline V gene encodes CDR1 KGHSH and CDR2 LQKENI. This CDR3 region has 14 residues. This clonotype originated in a young man in good health. The chain joins TRBV18 to TRBJ1-3; D is possibly TRBD1 (5 bases). The sequenced sample was naive CD4+ T cells sorted from blood. Stated subset: CD45RA+ positively selected. For the CDR3, the DNA is TGTGCCAGCTCACCGGACACCTCTGGAAACACCATATATTTT. Translation: CASSPDTSGNTIYF.